This T cell receptor (beta chain) was sequenced during a study of human T cells and chemical hapten exposure. How the authors handled the data: Sample-level TCR yields exhibited a median of approximately 96,000, with a range of 23,224 to 690,600. TCRdb reanalysed the RACE reads using MiXCR and keeps one entry per CDR3 protein. These V and J calls are TCRdb output, not the study's own analysis. The table records tens of thousands of distinct CDR3 sequences, 3.5% to 4.5% of them present only once. V lost 4 bases and J 5 bases, leaving 20 bases between the germline ends. The V gene's germline CDR1 is DFQATT and CDR2 SNEGSKA (reference sequence). The CDR3 is made up of 15 amino acids. Noted time point: healthy volunteer bleed at 2 weeks. Total RNA was isolated from unfractionated whole blood. This clonotype was seen many times. Its specificity is unknown. Points from the study as a whole: No change in TCRs above 1 in 1000 frequency was produced by DPC sensitization.

The chain has TRBV20-1 and TRBJ1-2, with D perhaps TRBD1 (6 bases). Material for sequencing was whole blood. The receptor comes from a female donor in good health. Some clones in this sample may be carry-over from other donors' samples. The CDR3 is CSATGVGGSQYGYTF. The CDR3 DNA reads TGCAGTGCTACAGGGGTCGGCGGATCACAGTATGGCTACACCTTC.